These 30 T cell receptor beta chains came from one sample sequenced in a study of cytomegalovirus exposure and HLA in healthy donors. The PCR employed 60 Vbeta primers together with 13 Jbeta primers. Here immunoSEQ multiplex PCR was the method, and the copy in TCRdb shows in-frame clones only, minus some. The sample consists of about 220,000 clones, about 70% of them appearing once. The sequenced material came from PBMCs. The receptors derive from a woman in her twenties or thirties in good health and CMV-seronegative.

The V call is TRBV5-5, the J call TRBJ1-2; the match to TRBD1 covers 7 bases. The ends lost 4 bases at V and 5 bases at J; junction bases unmatched: 14. CDR3 length: 16 residues. CDR1 is SGHKS, CDR2 YYEKEE, per germline (reference sequence). CDR3: CASSQPGGKIGYGYTF. Here the CDR3 DNA reads TGTGCCAGCAGCCAGCCAGGGGGGAAGATTGGTTATGGCTACACCTTC.

The V call is TRBV30, the J call TRBJ1-6, with D uncertain. Germline V CDR1 and CDR2: GTSNPN, SVGIG (reference sequence). There are 16 residues in the CDR3. V was trimmed by 0 bases and J by 0 bases, leaving 9 bases between them. CDR3 amino acids: CAWSVSTSSYNSPLHF. The CDR3 DNA reads TGTGCCTGGAGTGTATCCACCAGCTCCTATAATTCACCCCTCCACTTT.

The chain employs TRBV6-1 and TRBJ2-1, with 7 bases aligning to TRBD2. The ends lost 2 bases at V and 4 bases at J; junction bases unmatched: 2. CDR3 length equals 14 residues. Germline V gene lookup returns CDR1 MNHNS and CDR2 SASEGT. CDR3: CASSELAVYNEQFF. The CDR3 DNA sequence: TGTGCCAGCAGTGAACTAGCGGTATACAATGAGCAGTTCTTC.

This chain connects TRBV2 to TRBJ1-5; no reliable D call. The CDR3 has 14 residues. V was clipped by 3 bases and J by 4 bases, with 10 bases between them. Germline values: CDR1 SNHLY, CDR2 FYNNEI. CDR3 in amino acids: CASSDSGVNQPQHF. The CDR3 DNA follows: TGTGCCAGCAGTGATTCGGGAGTTAATCAGCCCCAGCATTTT.

This chain connects TRBV14 to TRBJ2-1; 12 nucleotides line up with TRBD2. The germline V gene encodes CDR1 SGHDN and CDR2 FVKESK. The CDR3 spans 16 residues. With V trimmed by 2 bases and J by 8 bases, 7 bases remained unmatched. The CDR3 sequence is CASSQLTSGGRDEQFF. The CDR3 DNA follows: TGTGCCAGCAGCCAACTTACTAGCGGGGGGCGGGATGAGCAGTTCTTC.

The chain combines TRBV5-4 with TRBJ2-3; 9 bases line up with TRBD1. The germline V gene encodes CDR1 SGHNT and CDR2 YYREEE (reference sequence). CDR3 length equals 16 residues. V lost 4 bases to trimming and J lost 1 base; unmatched junction nucleotides: 7. In nucleotides, the CDR3 is TGTGCCAGCAGCCCTGGTGGGACAGGGCGCACAGATACGCAGTATTTT. It translates to CASSPGGTGRTDTQYF.

The V gene is TRBV5-5, the J gene TRBJ1-2; D not resolved. The CDR3 is 15 amino acids. Germline CDR1 and CDR2: SGHKS and YYEKEE (reference sequence). V was cut by 1 base and J by 0 bases, with 10 bases left in between. Here the CDR3 DNA reads TGTGCCAGCAGCTTGTCCGCGTTTGCTAACTATGGCTACACCTTC. Amino acids: CASSLSAFANYGYTF. The whole variable domain, remainder taken from reference TRBV5-5 and TRBJ1-2, is DAGVTQSPTHLIKTRGQQVTLRCSPISGHKSVSWYQQVLGQGPQFIFQYYEKEERGRGNFPDRFSARQFPNYSSELNVNALLLGDSALYLCASSLSAFANYGYTFGSGTRLTVV.

For this clone: One junction end does not reproduce the germline sequence, and a read error may be involved. The chain joins TRBV7-7 to TRBJ2-5; the match to TRBD2 covers 11 bases. This CDR3 comprises 14 residues. Germline loops: CDR1 SSHAT, CDR2 FNYEAQ (reference sequence). The CDR3 region is CASSRGLAGETQYF. CDR3 DNA sequence: TGTGCTAGCAGCAGAGGACTAGCGGGAGAGACCCAGTACTTC.

This clone was counted many times. This chain joins TRBV6-4 and TRBJ2-1; 12 bases fit TRBD2. Germline assignment: CDR1 MRHNA and CDR2 SNTAGT. The CDR3 is 15 residues long. The trim removed 5 bases at V and 6 bases at J, leaving 5 bases unmatched. The DNA of the CDR3 is TGTGCCAGCAGTACGTCTAGCGGGGGGGCCAATGAGCAGTTCTTC. Amino acids: CASSTSSGGANEQFF.

The V gene is TRBV14, the J gene TRBJ1-4; the match to TRBD1 covers 7 bases. This CDR3 has 15 amino acids. V was pared by 0 bases and J by 8 bases, with 6 bases of the junction left unmatched. Germline CDR1 SGHDN, CDR2 FVKESK. The CDR3 sequence is CASSQENRGTEKLFF. Written as DNA, the CDR3 is TGTGCCAGCAGCCAAGAAAACAGGGGAACGGAAAAACTGTTTTTT.

V and J are TRBV19 and TRBJ2-5, with D perhaps matching TRBD2 (5 bases). The J call may be mistaken, given a closer DNA end match to TRBJ2-7. CDR3 length: 13 amino acids. Germline CDR1 reads LNHDA; CDR2 reads SQIVND (reference sequence). CDR3 amino acids: CASSILRGSEQYF. Here the CDR3 DNA reads TGTGCCAGTAGTATACTTAGAGGGAGCGAGCAGTACTTC.

The chain recombines TRBV7-3 with TRBJ2-2; 8 positions match TRBD2. The germline CDR1 and CDR2 sequences are SGHTA and FQGTGA. V gave up 5 bases and J gave up 4 bases; unmatched junction bases: 9. The CDR3 has 16 amino acids. CDR3 in DNA: TGTGCCAGCAGCCCCACTAGCGGAGGATTCACCGGGGAGCTGTTTTTT. The encoded protein is CASSPTSGGFTGELFF.

This clone was picked up a small number of times. The gene calls are TRBV7-2 and TRBJ2-1; TRBD1 matches 9 bases. The germline CDR1 and CDR2 sequences are SGHTA and FQGNSA. The V segment lost 1 base and the J segment 6 bases; nucleotides outside the gene matches: 7. This CDR3 spans 16 amino acids. The CDR3 DNA follows: TGTGCCAGCAGCTTAGGTCTAAGGACAGGGGTCAATGAGCAGTTCTTC. It yields the protein CASSLGLRTGVNEQFF.

V is TRBV6-5 and J is TRBJ2-4; unclear D gene. This CDR3 has 12 residues. The V gene lost 10 bases and the J gene lost 0 bases, with 7 bases spanning the gap. From germline, CDR1 is MNHEY and CDR2 SVGAGI. The CDR3: CATSVAKNIQYF. CDR3 nucleotides: TGTGCCACCTCCGTAGCCAAAAACATTCAGTACTTC.

The chain employs TRBV2 and TRBJ1-1; no definite D call. The CDR3 runs 14 residues. Trimming took off 4 bases at V and 5 bases at J, with 14 bases between the two ends. Germline CDR1 reads SNHLY; CDR2 reads FYNNEI. The CDR3 DNA sequence: TGTGCCAGCAGTGGACGGGGAGGAAGAACTGAAGCTTTCTTT. Protein sequence: CASSGRGGRTEAFF.

V and J are TRBV6-5 and TRBJ1-1; D perhaps matches TRBD1 (5 bases). Germline assignment: CDR1 MNHEY and CDR2 SVGAGI. V was pared by 5 bases and J by 8 bases, with 15 bases between. CDR3 length: 13 amino acids. CDR3 amino acids: CASSPRGSAEAFF. In DNA, the CDR3 is TGTGCCAGCAGTCCCCGGGGGTCTGCAGAAGCTTTCTTT.

The V call is TRBV30, the J call TRBJ1-1, with 11 bases that match TRBD1. Germline CDR1 and CDR2: GTSNPN and SVGIG (reference sequence). Losses at the gene ends were 5 bases for V and 4 bases for J; bases not matched to a gene: 3. This CDR3 is built from 13 residues. The CDR3 DNA sequence: TGTGCCTGGGGGGACAGGGGGGTCACTGAAGCTTTCTTT. Translation gives CAWGDRGVTEAFF.

The chain combines TRBV6-1 with TRBJ2-7, with 9 bases fitting TRBD1. The V and J ends lost 1 base and 1 base, in that order; junction bases with no gene match: 8. Per the germline V gene, CDR1 is MNHNS and CDR2 is SASEGT. CDR3 length: 17 residues. The CDR3 reads CASSEGGQGAGSYEQYF. The CDR3 DNA reads TGTGCCAGCAGTGAAGGGGGACAGGGAGCAGGGTCCTACGAGCAGTACTTC.

The rearrangement links TRBV10-1 to TRBJ2-1, with D perhaps TRBD2 (6 bases). Trimming stripped 9 bases from V and 0 bases from J, with 9 bases between. This CDR3 region has 13 residues. CDR1 and CDR2 (germline): WNHNN, SYGVQD (reference sequence). In nucleotides, the CDR3 is TGCGCCAGTTCCGGGAGCTCCTACAATGAGCAGTTCTTC. It specifies CASSGSSYNEQFF.

The chain couples TRBV5-1 to TRBJ2-5; 8 nucleotides agree with TRBD2. From germline, CDR1 is SGHRS and CDR2 YFSETQ. The V segment lost 1 base and the J segment 13 bases; nucleotides outside the gene matches: 12. The CDR3 is made up of 14 amino acids. CDR3 sequence (DNA): TGCGCCAGCAGCTTGTCGGTCGGGGGGGCCGAGCGGTACTTC. This translates into CASSLSVGGAERYF.

The chain is built from TRBV29-1 and TRBJ2-1; 10 nucleotides agree with TRBD2. Trimming cost V 6 bases and J 0 bases; bases outside gene matches: 17. This CDR3 is built from 19 residues. From germline, CDR1 is SQVTM and CDR2 ANQGSEA. The chain's CDR3 is CSVNPGLADVGSSYNEQFF. As DNA, the CDR3 is TGCAGCGTCAACCCTGGACTAGCGGACGTTGGGAGCTCCTACAATGAGCAGTTCTTC.

Here the CDR3 reads CASKAAGQGSYGYTF. CDR3 nucleotide sequence: TGTGCCAGCAAAGCGGCCGGACAGGGGAGTTATGGCTACACCTTC. The chain recombines TRBV6-1 with TRBJ1-2; 9 nucleotides line up with TRBD1. CDR1 MNHNS and CDR2 SASEGT come from the germline V gene. After removal of 7 bases from V and 5 bases from J, the junction contained 11 bases not matched to a gene. This CDR3 is 15 amino acids long.

For this clone: One junction end disagrees with the germline gene, perhaps due to a read error. The gene calls are TRBV10-1 and TRBJ2-3; 10 nucleotides agree with TRBD2. The CDR3 contains 17 residues. CDR1 is WNHNN and CDR2 is SYGVQD in the germline V gene (reference sequence). Here the CDR3 reads CVSSVGLAGVDADTQYF. The CDR3 region has the DNA TGCGTCAGCAGTGTCGGCCTAGCGGGAGTTGACGCAGATACGCAGTATTTT.

This clone was counted between two and nine times. V and J are TRBV7-9 and TRBJ2-1, with 8 bases identical to TRBD2. The CDR3 consists of 14 residues. The germline V gene encodes CDR1 SEHNR and CDR2 FQNEAQ (reference sequence). J was trimmed by 4 bases and V by 5 bases; bases with no gene match: 4. The CDR3 sequence is CASSDRGGYNEQFF. CDR3 coding DNA: TGTGCCAGCAGCGACCGGGGGGGGTACAATGAGCAGTTCTTC.

The V call is TRBV6-1, the J call TRBJ2-3, with D maybe TRBD2 (6 bases). Germline values: CDR1 MNHNS, CDR2 SASEGT. V was pared by 4 bases and J by 1 base, with 15 bases between. The CDR3 is 16 amino acids. This chain's CDR3 is CASSGSGRRGTDTQYF. The CDR3 DNA reads TGTGCCAGCAGTGGATCCGGGAGACGGGGCACAGATACGCAGTATTTT.

CDR3 nucleotides: TGCGCCAGCAGCTTGGACCCGATCCCCACGGGAGAGCAGTTCTTC. Translated, it gives CASSLDPIPTGEQFF. The rearrangement uses TRBV5-1 and TRBJ2-1; D possibly corresponds to TRBD2 (5 bases). The germline CDR1 and CDR2 sequences are SGHRS and YFSETQ. Trimming removed 0 bases from V and 10 bases from J, with 17 bases in between. The length of the CDR3 is 15 residues.

There are a few counts of this clone. This sample also contains other DNA sequences that code for the same CDR3. V and J are TRBV5-6 and TRBJ1-1; TRBD1 is a possible D gene (5 bases). V lost 0 bases, J lost 11 bases, and 17 bases lay in between. This CDR3 is built from 14 residues. Germline CDR1 is SGHDT and CDR2 is YYEEEE. CDR3 region: CASSLVTGALGAFF. The CDR3 coding sequence is TGTGCCAGCAGCTTGGTAACAGGCGCTTTGGGCGCTTTCTTT.

The chain carries TRBV11-2 and TRBJ1-2; 9 bases align to TRBD1. The CDR3 runs to 12 residues. From germline, CDR1 is SGHAT and CDR2 FQNNGV. V was clipped by 8 bases and J by 4 bases; unmatched bases: 2. The DNA for the CDR3 is TGTGCCAGCGCGGGACAGGGCTATGGCTACACCTTC. Translated: CASAGQGYGYTF.

The rearrangement uses TRBV10-3 and TRBJ1-2, with a weak D call TRBD1 (6 bases). Trimming took 0 bases from V and 4 from J, leaving 15 bases between them. This CDR3 has 16 amino acids. Germline V gene sequence: CDR1 ENHRY, CDR2 SYGVKD. For the CDR3, the DNA is TGTGCCATCAGTGAGTCGTCGACAGGATTCTCCTATGGCTACACCTTC. It specifies CAISESSTGFSYGYTF.

This clone was counted once. The chain recombines TRBV19 with TRBJ1-3; weak D call: TRBD1 (6 bases). This CDR3 spans 14 amino acids. Germline CDR1 reads LNHDA; CDR2 reads SQIVND (reference sequence). The ends were cut back, 8 bases at V and 0 bases at J, with 11 bases in the middle. As DNA, the CDR3 is TGTGCCAGTTGGACAGCCGCCTCTGGAAACACCATATATTTT. This codes for CASWTAASGNTIYF.